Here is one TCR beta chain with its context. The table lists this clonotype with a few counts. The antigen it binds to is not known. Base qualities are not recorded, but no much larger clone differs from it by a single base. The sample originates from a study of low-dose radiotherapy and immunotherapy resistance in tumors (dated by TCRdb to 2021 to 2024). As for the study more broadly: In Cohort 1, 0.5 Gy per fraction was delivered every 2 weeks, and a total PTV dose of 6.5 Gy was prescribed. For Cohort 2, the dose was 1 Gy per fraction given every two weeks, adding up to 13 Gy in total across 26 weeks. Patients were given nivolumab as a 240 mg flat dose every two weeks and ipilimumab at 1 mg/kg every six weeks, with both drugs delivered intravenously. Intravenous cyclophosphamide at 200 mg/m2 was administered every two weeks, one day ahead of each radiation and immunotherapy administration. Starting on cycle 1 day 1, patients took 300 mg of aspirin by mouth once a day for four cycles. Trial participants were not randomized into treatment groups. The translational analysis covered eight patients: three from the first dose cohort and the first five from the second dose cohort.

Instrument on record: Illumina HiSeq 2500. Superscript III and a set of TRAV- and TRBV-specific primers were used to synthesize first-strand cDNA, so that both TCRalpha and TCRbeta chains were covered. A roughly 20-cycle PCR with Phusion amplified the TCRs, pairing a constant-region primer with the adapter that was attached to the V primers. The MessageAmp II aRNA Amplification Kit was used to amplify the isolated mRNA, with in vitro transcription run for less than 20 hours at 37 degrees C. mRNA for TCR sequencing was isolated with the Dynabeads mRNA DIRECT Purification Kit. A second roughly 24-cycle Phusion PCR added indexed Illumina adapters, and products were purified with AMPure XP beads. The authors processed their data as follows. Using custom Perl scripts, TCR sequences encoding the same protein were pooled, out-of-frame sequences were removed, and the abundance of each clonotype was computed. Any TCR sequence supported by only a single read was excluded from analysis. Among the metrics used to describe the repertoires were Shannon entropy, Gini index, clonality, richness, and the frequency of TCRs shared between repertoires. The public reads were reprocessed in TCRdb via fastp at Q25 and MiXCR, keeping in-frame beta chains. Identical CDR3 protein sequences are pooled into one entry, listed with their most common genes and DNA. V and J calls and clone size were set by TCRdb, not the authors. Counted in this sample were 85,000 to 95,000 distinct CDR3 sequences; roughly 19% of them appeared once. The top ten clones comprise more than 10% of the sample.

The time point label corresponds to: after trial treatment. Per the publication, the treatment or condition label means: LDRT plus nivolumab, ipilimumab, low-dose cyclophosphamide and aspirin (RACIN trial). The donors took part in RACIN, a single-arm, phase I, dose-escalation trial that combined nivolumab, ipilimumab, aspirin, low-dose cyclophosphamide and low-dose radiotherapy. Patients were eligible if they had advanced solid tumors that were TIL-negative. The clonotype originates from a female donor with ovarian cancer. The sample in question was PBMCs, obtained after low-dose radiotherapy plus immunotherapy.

In nucleotides, the sequence is TGTGCCAGCAGTTACTCGAGTGGGGCCAACAATGAGCAGTTCTTC. It translates to CASSYSSGANNEQFF. The chain is assembled from TRBV6-2 or TRBV6-3 and TRBJ2-1, with a tentative D gene TRBD1 over 5 matching bases. According to the germline V gene, CDR1 reads MNHEY and CDR2 reads SVGEGT. Relative to germline, V is 0 bases shorter and J is 5 bases shorter, with 11 bases between their ends. The CDR3 holds 15 amino acids from the cysteine to the phenylalanine. Only CDR3 DNA is held: 45 bases, read in frame from base 1.